The rows below give T cell receptor beta chains drawn from one sample of a study of spatial heterogeneity in lung cancer. TCRdb reprocessed the 5' RACE reads with MiXCR, giving one entry per CDR3 protein. The profile covers about 17,000 distinct CDR3 sequences, with roughly a fifth appearing a single time and over 12% taken by the ten largest. The specimen comprised PBMCs, sampled at surgery. The source is a male donor with early-stage non-small cell lung cancer. Each CDR3 is given with its conserved first and last residue. D genes are given only for firm matches. Not all rows give a size; the values are once, few, many and, for expanded clones, a class.

TRBJ1-4,TRBV7-8,.,.,CASSPSGGYPIPTNEKLFF,TGTGCCAGCAGCCCAAGTGGGGGTTATCCCATTCCAACTAATGAAAAACTGTTTTTT
TRBJ2-4,TRBV12-3/TRBV12-4,TRBD1,.,CASSRGPDSAKNIQYF,TGTGCCAGCAGTAGGGGGCCGGACAGTGCCAAAAACATTCAGTACTTC
TRBJ2-2,TRBV7-3,.,many,CASRPTGRPNTGELFF,TGTGCCAGCAGACCCACAGGGAGACCGAACACCGGGGAGCTGTTTTTT
TRBJ2-5,TRBV29-1,.,.,CSVEGKKETQYF,TGCAGCGTTGAAGGCAAGAAAGAGACCCAGTACTTC
TRBJ1-4,TRBV11-2,.,few,CASSYRVSANEKLFF,TGTGCCAGCAGCTACAGGGTCTCGGCTAATGAAAAACTGTTTTTT
TRBJ2-7,TRBV29-1,.,few,CSVLSRGSHYEQYF,TGCAGCGTATTATCTCGGGGGTCCCACTACGAGCAGTACTTC
TRBJ1-1,TRBV5-4,.,many,CASSGAGPTEAFF,TGTGCCAGCAGCGGGGCAGGGCCTACTGAAGCTTTCTTT
TRBJ1-2,TRBV5-1,.,medium-sized,CASSLGQANYGYTF,TGCGCCAGCAGCTTGGGGCAGGCCAACTATGGCTACACCTTC
TRBJ1-6,TRBV18,.,.,CASSRSGNSPLHF,TGTGCCAGCTCACGGTCAGGGAATTCACCCCTCCACTTT
TRBJ2-7,TRBV7-9,TRBD2,medium-sized,CASSLVLAGPYEQYF,TGTGCCAGCAGCTTAGTCCTAGCGGGTCCCTACGAGCAGTACTTC
TRBJ2-1,TRBV9,.,many,CASVPGPSYNEQFF,TGTGCCAGCGTCCCGGGGCCCTCCTACAATGAGCAGTTCTTC
TRBJ1-1,TRBV30,.,many,CAWSVGGSTEAFF,TGTGCCTGGAGTGTTGGGGGGAGCACTGAAGCTTTCTTT
TRBJ2-1,TRBV27,.,many,CASSFLTNYNEQFF,TGTGCCAGCAGTTTCCTGACCAACTACAATGAGCAGTTCTTC
TRBJ1-5,TRBV19,.,few,CASTPDNSNQPQHF,TGTGCCAGTACCCCCGACAACAGCAATCAGCCCCAGCATTTT
TRBJ2-7,TRBV5-1,.,.,CASRLDSYLSYEQYF,TGCGCCAGCAGACTGGACAGCTACCTATCCTACGAGCAGTACTTC
TRBJ1-6,TRBV5-4,.,many,CASSLGTDPNSPLHF,TGTGCCAGCAGCTTGGGGACGGACCCCAATTCACCCCTCCACTTT
TRBJ2-5,TRBV9,.,many,CASSFGAGETQYF,TGTGCCAGCAGCTTTGGGGCCGGGGAGACCCAGTACTTC
TRBJ2-7,TRBV3-1,.,many,CASSQGFSGTRFEQYF,TGTGCCAGCAGCCAAGGATTCTCCGGGACAAGGTTCGAGCAGTACTTC
TRBJ1-6,TRBV5-1,.,few,CASRDLGLSSYNSPLHF,TGCGCCAGCAGGGATTTGGGGTTAAGCTCCTATAATTCACCCCTCCACTTT
TRBJ1-2,TRBV27,.,medium-sized,CASSLGGFYGYTF,TGTGCCAGCAGTTTAGGGGGCTTCTATGGCTACACCTTC
TRBJ1-1,TRBV5-8,.,large,CASSPLQGVYAEAFF,TGTGCCAGCAGCCCACTACAGGGTGTATATGCTGAAGCTTTCTTT
TRBJ1-2,TRBV19,.,few,CASSHRDGYTF,TGTGCCAGTAGCCACAGGGACGGCTACACCTTC
TRBJ1-5,TRBV7-9,.,medium-sized,CASSLGEKQPQHF,TGTGCCAGCAGCTTAGGGGAGAAGCAGCCCCAGCATTTT
TRBJ2-7,TRBV4-2,TRBD2,few,CASSQGGGSYEQYF,TGTGCCAGCAGCCAAGGCGGGGGCTCCTACGAGCAGTACTTC
TRBJ2-5,TRBV7-3,TRBD2,.,CASSSSGTSGTQETQYF,TGTGCCAGCAGCTCAAGTGGGACTAGCGGGACCCAAGAGACCCAGTACTTC
TRBJ2-1,TRBV29-1,.,many,CSVEMDSTNEQFF,TGCAGCGTTGAGATGGACAGTACCAATGAGCAGTTCTTC
TRBJ1-2,TRBV7-9,TRBD1,many,CASSSTTGAAPFYGYTF,TGTGCCAGCAGCTCCACGACAGGGGCGGCCCCTTTCTATGGCTACACCTTC
TRBJ2-2,TRBV11-2,.,.,CASSLWGELFF,TGTGCCAGCAGCTTATGGGGGGAGCTGTTTTTT
TRBJ1-6,TRBV27,.,many,CASRPEGPLGSPLHF,TGTGCCAGCAGACCTGAGGGCCCCCTCGGCTCACCCCTCCACTTT
TRBJ1-1,TRBV19,.,many,CASSMGVGTEAFF,TGTGCCAGTAGTATGGGGGTTGGTACTGAAGCTTTCTTT
TRBJ1-2,TRBV20-1,.,medium-sized,CSGNYGYTF,TGCAGTGGGAATTATGGCTACACCTTC
TRBJ2-3,TRBV10-3,.,many,CAISSSREDTQYF,TGTGCCATCAGTTCTTCCAGGGAAGATACGCAGTATTTT
TRBJ2-3,TRBV29-1,TRBD1,many,CSVIGQGRLIDTQYF,TGCAGCGTCATAGGACAGGGAAGGTTGATAGATACGCAGTATTTT
TRBJ2-7,TRBV29-1,.,many,CSVDMIGEGEQYF,TGCAGCGTTGACATGATTGGGGAAGGCGAGCAGTACTTC
TRBJ2-5,TRBV27,.,many,CASSSGGGETQYF,TGTGCCAGCAGTTCTGGAGGGGGGGAGACCCAGTACTTC
TRBJ1-4,TRBV20-1,.,many,CSARDPHGGAGTNEKLFF,TGCAGTGCTAGAGATCCCCACGGCGGGGCAGGAACTAATGAAAAACTGTTTTTT
TRBJ1-5,TRBV12-3/TRBV12-4,.,.,CASSLDLSNQPQHF,TGTGCCAGCAGCCTAGACCTCTCTAATCAGCCCCAGCATTTT
TRBJ2-1,TRBV7-9,TRBD2,.,CASSRLAGDYNEQFF,TGTGCCAGCAGCCGACTAGCGGGGGACTACAATGAGCAGTTCTTC
TRBJ2-7,TRBV10-1,TRBD1,many,CASSPWTGTSYEQYF,TGCGCCAGCAGTCCTTGGACAGGGACCTCCTACGAGCAGTACTTC
TRBJ2-1,TRBV7-2,.,few,CASSLSPGPSYNEQFF,TGTGCCAGCAGCTTAAGCCCGGGGCCCTCCTACAATGAGCAGTTCTTC
TRBJ2-1,TRBV20-1,.,medium-sized,CSARGGSGSYNEQFF,TGCAGTGCTAGAGGTGGTAGCGGCTCCTACAATGAGCAGTTCTTC
TRBJ1-4,TRBV5-1,TRBD1,many,CASSLGGGGEKLFF,TGCGCCAGCAGCTTAGGAGGGGGCGGTGAAAAACTGTTTTTT
TRBJ2-5,TRBV7-9,.,medium-sized,CASSLAVLETQYF,TGTGCCAGCAGCTTAGCTGTTTTGGAGACCCAGTACTTC
TRBJ2-3,TRBV30,.,medium-sized,CAWSDTLADTQYF,TGTGCCTGGAGTGACACCCTCGCAGATACGCAGTATTTT
TRBJ1-2,TRBV7-9,TRBD1,medium-sized,CASSLAPQGADGYTF,TGTGCCAGCAGCTTAGCGCCGCAGGGGGCCGATGGCTACACCTTC
TRBJ1-1,TRBV27,TRBD1,few,CASSPRTGQAFF,TGTGCCAGCAGTCCCAGGACAGGCCAAGCTTTCTTT
TRBJ1-3,TRBV27,.,few,CASSAGTSGNTIYF,TGTGCCAGCAGCGCCGGGACGTCCGGGAACACCATATATTTT
TRBJ2-1,TRBV7-2,.,many,CASSRSGDTYNEQFF,TGTGCCAGCAGCCGGAGCGGGGACACCTACAATGAGCAGTTCTTC
TRBJ1-1,TRBV7-9,.,many,CASSHTTEAFF,TGTGCCAGCAGCCACACCACTGAAGCTTTCTTT
TRBJ2-3,TRBV5-1,.,.,CASSLGVGAEVDTQYF,TGCGCCAGCAGCTTGGGAGTAGGGGCTGAGGTGGATACGCAGTATTTT
TRBJ2-3,TRBV5-1,TRBD2,.,CASSLSGAGGADTQYF,TGCGCCAGCAGCTTGTCTGGAGCGGGGGGCGCGGATACGCAGTATTTT
TRBJ1-1,TRBV5-6,.,medium-sized,CASSPTDSLMNTEAFF,TGTGCCAGCAGCCCTACCGACAGTTTGATGAACACTGAAGCTTTCTTT
TRBJ2-5,TRBV20-1,TRBD2,many,CSARDGAGDQETQYF,TGCAGTGCTAGAGATGGAGCGGGGGATCAAGAGACCCAGTACTTC
TRBJ2-7,TRBV6-2/TRBV6-3,TRBD2,few,CASQIRGGTTYEQYF,TGTGCCAGTCAGATCCGGGGGGGCACGACCTACGAGCAGTACTTC
TRBJ2-3,TRBV20-1,TRBD1,few,CSASGTGEDTQYF,TGCAGTGCTTCCGGGACAGGGGAAGATACGCAGTATTTT
TRBJ2-5,TRBV20-1,.,few,CSAYRGGQETQYF,TGCAGTGCGTACAGGGGGGGACAAGAGACCCAGTACTTC